Each of the 21 T cell receptor beta chains below was sequenced from the same sample in a study of cytomegalovirus exposure and HLA in healthy donors. Using immunoSEQ multiplex PCR, the repertoire was profiled, and TCRdb retains in-frame clones only, with some absent. This repertoire shows some 250,000 clones, about 90% found once; its top ten account for 3% to 3.5%. What was sequenced was PBMCs. The receptors shown here come from a woman in her 30s in good health and CMV-seronegative.

The V gene is TRBV15, the J gene TRBJ2-1; D perhaps matches TRBD1 (5 bases). Trimming shortened V by 3 bases and J by 0 bases, and 6 bases separated the two germline ends. Germline V gene lookup returns CDR1 LNHNV and CDR2 YYDKDF (reference sequence). The CDR3 is 14 residues long. CDR3 sequence reads: CATSSDSSYNEQFF. The DNA for the CDR3 is TGTGCCACCAGCAGTGACAGCTCCTACAATGAGCAGTTCTTC.

The rearrangement joins TRBV6-1 to TRBJ1-2, with D perhaps TRBD1 (5 bases). This CDR3 has 15 amino acids. V gave up 6 bases and J gave up 4 bases, with 18 bases separating them. Germline V gives CDR1 MNHNS, CDR2 SASEGT. The CDR3 DNA is TGTGCCAGCAGGGGCGGGGGGACCTCTACCTATGGCTACACCTTC. This gives the protein CASRGGGTSTYGYTF.

This clone was seen more than once but under ten times. The V gene is TRBV7-2, the J gene TRBJ1-1, with 9 nucleotides matching TRBD1. Germline assignment: CDR1 SGHTA and CDR2 FQGNSA. The CDR3 has 15 amino acids. With 1 base clipped from V and 5 bases from J, the junction kept 5 bases outside the gene matches. The CDR3 reads CASSLVDRGGTEAFF. CDR3 bases: TGTGCCAGCAGCTTAGTGGACAGGGGTGGTACTGAAGCTTTCTTT.

The chain is built from TRBV27 and TRBJ2-7; D is possibly TRBD2 (6 bases). V lost 2 bases to trimming and J lost 5 bases, with 16 bases between them. The CDR3 contains 15 residues. Per germline, CDR1 MNHEY and CDR2 SMNVEV (reference sequence). The CDR3 loop reads CASSLRPSVKNEQYF. The CDR3 region has the DNA TGTGCCAGCAGTTTAAGGCCTAGCGTAAAGAACGAGCAGTACTTC.

This chain uses TRBV11-2 with TRBJ2-7; TRBD1 aligns across 7 bases. J lost 1 base, V lost 7 bases, and 4 bases had no gene match. Germline-derived CDR1 and CDR2 are SGHAT and FQNNGV. This CDR3 is built from 13 residues. The CDR3 loop is CASTLDRSYEQYF. The CDR3 nucleotides read TGTGCCAGCACCCTGGACAGGTCCTACGAGCAGTACTTC.

This CDR3 is CASSGGLLYEQYF. The CDR3 region has the DNA TGCGCCAGCAGCGGGGGACTTCTCTACGAGCAGTACTTC. The chain employs TRBV5-1 and TRBJ2-7; D may be TRBD2 (6 bases). The germline V and J ends were trimmed by 4 bases and 3 bases, with 11 bases remaining between them. CDR1 is SGHRS, CDR2 YFSETQ, per germline. The CDR3 has 13 amino acids.

The chain combines TRBV4-1 with TRBJ2-6; 7 bases align to TRBD2. The CDR3 is 16 residues long. V lost 5 bases, J lost 3 bases, and 7 bases stayed unmatched. CDR1 and CDR2 from the germline V gene are MGHRA and YSYEKL. The CDR3 DNA reads as TGCGCCAGCAGCTTACTAGCGAACTTTGGGGCCAACGTCCTGACTTTC. Amino acid sequence: CASSLLANFGANVLTF.

This clone was detected once. J is TRBJ2-3 and V is TRBV5-1; D gene ambiguous. Germline CDR1 reads SGHRS; CDR2 reads YFSETQ. V was trimmed by 0 bases and J by 4 bases, leaving 15 bases between them. The length of the CDR3 is 16 residues. In DNA form, the CDR3 reads TGCGCCAGCAGCTTGGGACTGGGCGGCGACGCAGATACGCAGTATTTT. It is translated as CASSLGLGGDADTQYF.

The chain is built from TRBV19 and TRBJ2-7; D unresolved. Germline V gene sequence: CDR1 LNHDA, CDR2 SQIVND (reference sequence). This CDR3 has 16 amino acids. V was trimmed by 9 bases and J by 7 bases, leaving 28 bases between them. The CDR3 nucleotides are TGTGCCAGACCACCCAAGGGCTTTTCGGGCCTCGTTGAGCAGTACTTC. Translating it yields CARPPKGFSGLVEQYF.

In its sample, this clone was seen once. CDR3 loop: CASSFGQGRTEAFF. CDR3 nucleotides: TGTGCCAGCAGCTTCGGACAGGGTAGGACTGAAGCTTTCTTT. The chain recombines TRBV6-6 with TRBJ1-1; 8 bases agree with TRBD1. Germline CDR1 reads MNHNY; CDR2 reads SVGAGI (reference sequence). The CDR3 is 14 residues long. V trimming: 6 bases; J trimming: 5 bases; junction bases outside the gene matches: 8.

This clone occurred once. The V and J genes are TRBV5-1 and TRBJ1-1; no definite D call. Trimming pared 5 bases from V and 0 bases from J, leaving 5 bases between. The CDR3 extends over 12 amino acids. Germline CDR1 SGHRS, CDR2 YFSETQ. DNA of the CDR3: TGCGCCAGCAGGAATATGAACACTGAAGCTTTCTTT. This sequence encodes CASRNMNTEAFF. Full variable domain (missing parts from reference TRBV5-1 and TRBJ1-1): KAGVTQTPRYLIKTRGQQVTLSCSPISGHRSVSWYQQTPGQGLQFLFEYFSETQRNKGNFPGRFSGRQFSNSRSEMNVSTLELGDSALYLCASRNMNTEAFFGQGTRLTVV.

The chain couples TRBV6-5 to TRBJ2-4; 8 bases agree with TRBD1. CDR1 and CDR2 (germline): MNHEY, SVGAGI. The CDR3 extends over 13 amino acids. Trimming removed 6 bases from V and 10 bases from J; junction bases left unmatched: 8. The CDR3 sequence: CASSLGQGGIQYF. The CDR3 DNA is TGTGCCAGCAGCCTCGGACAGGGTGGGATTCAGTACTTC.

The chain uses TRBV30 and TRBJ1-5, with 8 bases that match TRBD1. With V trimmed by 5 bases and J by 6 bases, 15 bases remained unmatched. Germline loops: CDR1 GTSNPN, CDR2 SVGIG (reference sequence). The CDR3 sequence is 16 residues long. In DNA, the CDR3 is TGTGCCTGGCAAGGGACAACAGGGGGGGTATTTCAGCCCCAGCATTTT. Protein product: CAWQGTTGGVFQPQHF. Looking up the rest from reference TRBV30 and TRBJ1-5 gives the full variable domain: SQTIHQWPATLVQPVGSPLSLECTVEGTSNPNLYWYRQAAGRGLQLLFYSVGIGQISSEVPQNLSASRPQDRQFILSSKKLLLSDSGFYLCAWQGTTGGVFQPQHFGDGTRLSIL.

The chain employs TRBV6-6 and TRBJ2-7; D may correspond to TRBD1 or TRBD2 (5 bases each). The V end was cut by 7 bases, the J end by 0 bases, with 13 bases between. Germline V gene data show CDR1 as MNHNY and CDR2 as SVGAGI (reference sequence). This CDR3 spans 14 amino acids. The CDR3 region has the DNA TGTGCCAGCAACTCCGGGACGTCCTCCTACGAGCAGTACTTC. Translation: CASNSGTSSYEQYF.

The rearrangement joins TRBV28 to TRBJ1-2; 7 bases align to TRBD1. The CDR3 contains 14 residues. The J segment lost 6 bases and the V segment lost 3 bases, leaving 7 bases of the junction unmatched. CDR1 MDHEN and CDR2 SYDVKM come from the germline V gene. The CDR3 is CASSFADRVNGYTF. The DNA for the CDR3 is TGTGCCAGCAGTTTTGCCGACAGGGTTAATGGCTACACCTTC.

The V call is TRBV19, the J call TRBJ1-1; TRBD1 matches 11 bases. The junction had 5 bases not matched to a gene; V was cut back by 3 bases and J by 5 bases. Per the germline V gene, CDR1 is LNHDA and CDR2 is SQIVND (reference sequence). The CDR3 is 15 amino acids. CDR3 DNA: TGTGCCAGTAGTATCTCTAGGGACAGGGGGACTGAAGCTTTCTTT. This sequence encodes CASSISRDRGTEAFF.

V gene TRBV29-1 combines with J gene TRBJ2-1, with 10 bases matching TRBD2. There are 13 residues in the CDR3. Trimming took 3 bases from V and 6 from J; bases not matched to a gene: 2. The germline V gene has CDR1 SQVTM and CDR2 ANQGSEA. CDR3 protein: CSVDTSGTNEQFF. The DNA of the CDR3 is TGCAGCGTTGACACTAGCGGGACCAATGAGCAGTTCTTC.

The rearrangement uses TRBV27 and TRBJ2-7, with D uncertain. From germline, CDR1 is MNHEY and CDR2 SMNVEV (reference sequence). The CDR3 extends over 13 amino acids. V was trimmed by 2 bases and J by 2 bases, leaving 7 bases between them. CDR3 nucleotides: TGTGCCAGCAGTTTAGCGGATGCCTACGAGCAGTACTTC. This encodes CASSLADAYEQYF.

The CDR3 spells CASSRTGPYGYTF. In nucleotides, the CDR3 is TGTGCCAGCAGCCGGACAGGGCCCTATGGCTACACCTTC. The chain carries TRBV7-9 and TRBJ1-2; 8 bases match TRBD1. The J segment lost 4 bases and the V segment lost 5 bases, leaving 3 bases of the junction unmatched. This CDR3 region has 13 residues. Germline V lookup: CDR1 SEHNR, CDR2 FQNEAQ (reference sequence).

This clone was detected once. The chain links TRBV29-1 to TRBJ1-1; TRBD1 aligns across 8 bases. The junction had 5 bases not matched to a gene; V was cut back by 4 bases and J by 1 base. The CDR3 sequence is 14 residues long. Germline loops: CDR1 SQVTM, CDR2 ANQGSEA. Written as DNA, the CDR3 is TGCAGCGTTGTGGAGGGGACAGGGAACACTGAAGCTTTCTTT. Translated: CSVVEGTGNTEAFF.

The rearrangement joins TRBV28 to TRBJ2-2, with 10 bases lining up with TRBD2. V lost 2 bases to trimming and J lost 8 bases; unmatched junction nucleotides: 2. Germline lookup yields CDR1 MDHEN and CDR2 SYDVKM. The CDR3 is 14 amino acids. CDR3 protein: CASSLISGRGELFF. The CDR3 DNA sequence: TGTGCCAGCAGTTTAATTAGCGGGAGGGGGGAGCTGTTTTTT.